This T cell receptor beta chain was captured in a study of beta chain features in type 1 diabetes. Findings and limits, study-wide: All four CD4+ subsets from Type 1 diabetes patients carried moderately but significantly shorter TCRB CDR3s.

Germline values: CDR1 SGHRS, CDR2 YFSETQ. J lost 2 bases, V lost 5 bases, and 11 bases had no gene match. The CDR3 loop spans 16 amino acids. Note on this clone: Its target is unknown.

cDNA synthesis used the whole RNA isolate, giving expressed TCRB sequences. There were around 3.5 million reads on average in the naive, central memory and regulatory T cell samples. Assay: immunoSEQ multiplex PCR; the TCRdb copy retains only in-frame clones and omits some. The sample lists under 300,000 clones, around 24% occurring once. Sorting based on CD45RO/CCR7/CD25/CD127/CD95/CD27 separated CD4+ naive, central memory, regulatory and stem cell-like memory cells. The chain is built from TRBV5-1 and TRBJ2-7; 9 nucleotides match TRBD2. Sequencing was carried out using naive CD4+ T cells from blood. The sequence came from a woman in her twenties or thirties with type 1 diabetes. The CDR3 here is CASSSHLTSGPYEQYF. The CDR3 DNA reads TGCGCCAGCAGTTCCCACCTGACTAGCGGCCCCTACGAGCAGTACTTC.